Listed here are 20 T cell receptor beta chains from one sample, sequenced in a study of T cell responses to AZD1222 COVID-19 vaccine (dated by TCRdb to the early 2020s). Library construction relied on the immunoSEQ multiplex PCR assay. TCRdb stores this immuneACCESS table with in-frame sequences only. Part of the clones is absent; in the studies checked, under half of the shortfall reflects unresolved V genes, and no reason is known for the rest. The sample contains 100,000 or so clones, 75% to 90% of them found a single time. 35% to 55% of the sample comes from the top ten. The time point label corresponds to: about 28 days (+/-7) after the second vaccine dose. This specimen consisted of peripheral blood, obtained 28 days after the second AZD1222 dose. The receptors stem from an adult who received the AZD1222 COVID-19 vaccine.

CDR3 in DNA: TGTGCCAGCAGCGTCCCCTCCTACGAGCAGTACTTC. Its protein is CASSVPSYEQYF. The gene calls are TRBV9 and TRBJ2-7; no clear D. This CDR3 spans 12 amino acids. Trimming took 2 bases from V and 0 from J, leaving 3 bases between them. The germline CDR1 and CDR2 sequences are SGDLS and YYNGEE. The variable domain in full, completed from reference TRBV9 and TRBJ2-7, reads DSGVTQTPKHLITATGQRVTLRCSPRSGDLSVYWYQQSLDQGLQFLIQYYNGEERAKGNILERFSAQQFPDLHSELNLSSLELGDSALYFCASSVPSYEQYFGPGTRLTVT.

V gene TRBV6-5 combines with J gene TRBJ1-4; TRBD1 might be the D (5 bases). Germline V gene lookup returns CDR1 MNHEY and CDR2 SVGAGI. V dropped 2 bases and J dropped 4 bases, with 8 bases sitting between them. The CDR3 spans 14 residues. Written as DNA, the CDR3 is TGTGCCAGCAGTTACGGGCAGGGTAATGAAAAACTGTTTTTT. Its translation: CASSYGQGNEKLFF.

The chain combines TRBV27 with TRBJ2-2, with no clear D. The CDR3 runs to 14 residues. The V end was cut by 5 bases, the J end by 0 bases, with 7 bases between. CDR1 MNHEY and CDR2 SMNVEV come from the germline V gene (reference sequence). The CDR3 here is CASSIYSNTGELFF. Here the CDR3 DNA reads TGTGCCAGCAGTATTTACTCGAACACCGGGGAGCTGTTTTTT.

The gene calls are TRBV5-1 and TRBJ1-4; 11 nucleotides line up with TRBD1. V dropped 4 bases and J dropped 4; count of bases not matched to a gene: 3. The germline V gene encodes CDR1 SGHRS and CDR2 YFSETQ. This CDR3 contains 15 residues. CDR3 protein: CASSGTGGDNEKLFF. CDR3 bases: TGCGCCAGCAGCGGGACAGGGGGGGATAATGAAAAACTGTTTTTT. The whole variable domain, remainder taken from reference TRBV5-1 and TRBJ1-4, is KAGVTQTPRYLIKTRGQQVTLSCSPISGHRSVSWYQQTPGQGLQFLFEYFSETQRNKGNFPGRFSGRQFSNSRSEMNVSTLELGDSALYLCASSGTGGDNEKLFFGSGTQLSVL.

The V gene is TRBV5-6, the J gene TRBJ2-7; D possibly corresponds to TRBD1 (6 bases). V lost 0 bases, J lost 0 bases, and 19 bases lay in between. The length of the CDR3 is 18 residues. Germline CDR1 and CDR2: SGHDT and YYEEEE. Written as DNA, the CDR3 is TGTGCCAGCAGCTTGGGCCGGGCAGGGGCACTAAGCTCCTACGAGCAGTACTTC. Amino acids: CASSLGRAGALSSYEQYF. Using reference TRBV5-6 and TRBJ2-7 for the parts outside the CDR3, the full variable domain is DAGVTQSPTHLIKTRGQQVTLRCSPKSGHDTVSWYQQALGQGPQFIFQYYEEEERQRGNFPDRFSGHQFPNYSSELNVNALLLGDSALYLCASSLGRAGALSSYEQYFGPGTRLTVT.

The genes are TRBV13 and TRBJ2-2, with D perhaps TRBD1 or TRBD2 (5 bases each). V was shortened by 1 base and J by 9 bases, with 9 bases between the two germline ends. Germline V gene data show CDR1 as PRHDT and CDR2 as FYEKMQ (reference sequence). The CDR3 length is 13 residues. In nucleotides, the CDR3 is TGTGCCAGCAGCTTAGCCTGGGACCGGGAGCTGTTTTTT. Translating gives CASSLAWDRELFF. The full variable domain, rest sourced from reference TRBV13 and TRBJ2-2, is AAGVIQSPRHLIKEKRETATLKCYPIPRHDTVYWYQQGPGQDPQFLISFYEKMQSDKGSIPDRFSAQQFSDYHSELNMSSLELGDSALYFCASSLAWDRELFFGEGSRLTVL.

V is TRBV12-3 or TRBV12-4 and J is TRBJ1-1, with D possibly being TRBD1 (6 bases). Trimming left V 4 bases short and J 7 bases short, with 13 bases between. The CDR3 consists of 13 residues. Here the CDR3 DNA reads TGTGCCAGCAGTTCATATCAGGGGAGTGAAGCTTTCTTT. Its translation is CASSSYQGSEAFF.

The V and J genes are TRBV9 and TRBJ2-7, with no clear D. The germline CDR1 and CDR2 sequences are SGDLS and YYNGEE. The V and J ends lost 0 bases and 1 base respectively, with 8 bases between them. CDR3 size: 14 residues. CDR3 protein: CASSVVAASYEQYF. CDR3 nucleotides: TGTGCCAGCAGCGTAGTGGCGGCTTCCTACGAGCAGTACTTC.

This chain uses TRBV6-4 with TRBJ2-5, with a possible D match to TRBD2 (5 bases). Trimming shortened V by 2 bases and J by 5 bases, and 12 bases separated the two germline ends. CDR1 MRHNA and CDR2 SNTAGT come from the germline V gene. CDR3 size: 14 residues. CDR3 coding DNA: TGTGCCAGCAGTGACCCGGGATTCGCGGAGACCCAGTACTTC. As protein: CASSDPGFAETQYF.

V and J are TRBV5-1 and TRBJ2-7; D gene ambiguous. The CDR3 consists of 13 residues. V lost 0 bases, J lost 5 bases, and 9 bases lay in between. From germline, CDR1 is SGHRS and CDR2 YFSETQ. The CDR3 nucleotides are TGCGCCAGCAGCTTGGGTAGGTACGACGAGCAGTACTTC. The encoded protein is CASSLGRYDEQYF.

The CDR3 spells CASSQSIRGLAFLLYTGELFF. The CDR3 nucleotides read TGCGCCAGCAGTCAATCGATTCGGGGACTAGCTTTTCTTTTATACACCGGGGAGCTGTTTTTT. The chain combines TRBV23-1 with TRBJ2-2, with 9 bases lining up with TRBD2. TRBV23-1 is given ORF status, its function remaining uncertain. This CDR3 region has 21 residues. The junction had 17 bases not matched to a gene; V was cut back by 0 bases and J by 3 bases.

This rearrangement joins TRBV12-3 or TRBV12-4 to TRBJ2-7, with TRBD1 matching over 7 bases. V lost 6 bases, J lost 3 bases, and 5 bases stayed unmatched. This CDR3 region has 13 residues. As DNA, the CDR3 is TGTGCCAGCAGGCTCGGGACAGACTACGAGCAGTACTTC. Amino acid sequence: CASRLGTDYEQYF.

The rearrangement links TRBV6-5 to TRBJ1-3; D gene ambiguous. Germline V CDR1 and CDR2: MNHEY, SVGAGI. The CDR3 contains 15 residues. The germline V and J ends were trimmed by 6 bases and 0 bases, with 12 bases remaining between them. DNA for the CDR3: TGTGCCAGCAGCGGGCTCGTAAGCTCTGGAAACACCATATATTTT. Translation gives CASSGLVSSGNTIYF.

This clone was found once. The genes are TRBV7-9 and TRBJ1-5, with 10 bases fitting TRBD1. J gave up 5 bases and V 4 bases, and 2 bases lay outside the gene matches. There are 14 residues in the CDR3. The germline V gene encodes CDR1 SEHNR and CDR2 FQNEAQ (reference sequence). CDR3 nucleotide sequence: TGTGCCAGCAGCTCGGACAGGGGGTATCAGCCCCAGCATTTT. Amino acids: CASSSDRGYQPQHF. The full variable domain, completed using reference TRBV7-9 and TRBJ1-5, is DTGVSQNPRHKITKRGQNVTFRCDPISEHNRLYWYRQTLGQGPEFLTYFQNEAQLEKSRLLSDRFSAERPKGSFSTLEIQRTEQGDSAMYLCASSSDRGYQPQHFGDGTRLSIL.

The chain uses TRBV6-6 and TRBJ1-5; perhaps TRBD1 as D (5 bases). The germline gives CDR1 MNHNY, CDR2 SVGAGI (reference sequence). V lost 4 bases and J lost 7, with 11 bases in between. CDR3 size: 13 residues. As DNA, the CDR3 is TGTGCCAGCAGTTCGGGGGACGGACAGCCCCAGCATTTT. Translation gives CASSSGDGQPQHF.

This clone turned up a few times. The chain links TRBV2 to TRBJ2-1; 15 nucleotides match TRBD2. This CDR3 region has 15 residues. From germline, CDR1 is SNHLY and CDR2 FYNNEI. With 4 bases clipped from V and 8 bases from J, the junction kept 3 bases outside the gene matches. The CDR3 spells CASSAGLAGGHEQFF. CDR3 coding DNA: TGTGCCAGCAGTGCCGGACTAGCGGGAGGGCATGAGCAGTTCTTC.

The J gene is TRBJ2-5, the V gene TRBV3-1 (or the pseudogene TRBV3-2), with D tentatively TRBD1 or TRBD2 (6 bases each). The ends were cut back, 5 bases at V and 5 bases at J, with 24 bases in the middle. Germline CDR1 LGHDT, CDR2 YNNKEL (reference sequence). The CDR3 has 17 residues. The CDR3 reads CASSKTVFSRGQETQYF. The DNA for the CDR3 is TGTGCCAGCAGCAAAACCGTCTTCAGCCGGGGGCAGGAGACCCAGTACTTC.

The rearrangement uses TRBV3-1 (or the pseudogene TRBV3-2) and TRBJ2-7; D possibly matches TRBD1 or TRBD2 (5 bases each). There are 16 residues in the CDR3. In germline, CDR1 is LGHDT, CDR2 YNNKEL (reference sequence). The V gene lost 3 bases and the J gene lost 0 bases, with 15 bases spanning the gap. CDR3 coding DNA: TGTGCCAGCAGCCACCCGGGGCATACCGACTCCTACGAGCAGTACTTC. It codes for CASSHPGHTDSYEQYF.

This rearrangement joins TRBV27 to TRBJ2-2; the D is unclear. V was clipped by 5 bases and J by 3 bases, with 4 bases between them. There are 12 residues in the CDR3. The germline gives CDR1 MNHEY, CDR2 SMNVEV (reference sequence). CDR3 nucleotides: TGTGCCAGCAGTGTCTACACCGGGGAGCTGTTTTTT. It translates to CASSVYTGELFF.

The gene calls are TRBV6-5 and TRBJ1-2, with D uncertain. The CDR3 is 14 residues long. V lost 11 bases and J lost 0, with 16 bases in between. Germline loops: CDR1 MNHEY, CDR2 SVGAGI. The DNA for the CDR3 is TGTGCCCGTGTGAGTGGTGAAACTAACTATGGCTACACCTTC. This gives the protein CARVSGETNYGYTF.